This T cell receptor beta chain was identified during a study of CD8 T cells in Susac syndrome. When the RNA was reverse transcribed, random hexamers were used with an input of roughly 0.5 to 1 ug. Via MiXCR, TCRdb re-called the immunoSEQ multiplex PCR reads, giving one row per CDR3 protein. The top ten clones hold more than 0.095% of a sample with roughly 130,000 distinct CDR3 sequences, roughly 95% of them seen once. Germline V gives CDR1 SGHRS, CDR2 YFSETQ. The CDR3 runs to 18 residues. After removal of 4 bases from V and 2 bases from J, the junction contained 17 bases not matched to a gene. Sequencing targeted TCR beta in T cells from blood (CD8+ and CD4+).

The clonotype originates from a human donor in good health. This chain connects TRBV5-1 to TRBJ2-7; TRBD2 matches 8 bases. The specimen was CD4+ T cells from PBMCs. This CDR3 is CASSLGVAGRSPPYEQYF. CDR3 coding DNA: TGCGCCAGCAGCCTGGGGGTAGCGGGACGCAGTCCCCCCTACGAGCAGTACTTC.